Below, 13 T cell receptor beta chains from the same sample are listed, as sequenced in a study of cytomegalovirus exposure and HLA in healthy donors. Primers for the PCR totalled 60 Vbeta and 13 Jbeta. This table comes from immunoSEQ multiplex PCR, and its TCRdb copy is limited to in-frame clones, with some not included. The sample shows nearly 300,000 clones, 86% of them seen only once. The sample comprised PBMCs. These receptors all stem from a man aged 35 to 55 in good health and CMV-seropositive.

The chain combines TRBV7-9 with TRBJ2-7, with 8 bases identical to TRBD1. CDR1 SEHNR and CDR2 FQNEAQ come from the germline V gene (reference sequence). The V gene end was trimmed by 5 bases and the J gene end by 5 bases; junction bases not matched to a gene: 8. The CDR3 is 14 residues long. This CDR3 is CASSTRQGWHEQYF. CDR3 in DNA: TGTGCCAGCAGCACCCGACAGGGGTGGCACGAGCAGTACTTC.

The chain is built from TRBV5-6 and TRBJ2-5; 12 bases match TRBD2. In germline, CDR1 is SGHDT, CDR2 YYEEEE. CDR3 length: 17 residues. With 4 bases clipped from V and 4 bases from J, the junction kept 11 bases outside the gene matches. DNA of the CDR3: TGTGCCAGCAGCAGGACTAGCGGGACTGACCGGGGAGAGACCCAGTACTTC. It is translated as CASSRTSGTDRGETQYF.

This rearrangement joins TRBV29-1 to TRBJ2-7, with D possibly matching TRBD1 (6 bases). Trimming took off 3 bases at V and 2 bases at J, with 14 bases between the two ends. CDR3 size: 14 residues. Germline assignment: CDR1 SQVTM and CDR2 ANQGSEA. This CDR3 reads CSVDNTGYPYEQYF. In nucleotides, the CDR3 is TGCAGCGTTGACAACACAGGGTACCCCTACGAGCAGTACTTC.

This clone was detected once. The V and J genes are TRBV28 and TRBJ1-4, with TRBD1 as a possible D gene (6 bases). The V end lost 5 bases, the J end lost 4 bases, and 14 bases lay between the germline ends. The CDR3 runs to 15 residues. Germline assignment: CDR1 MDHEN and CDR2 SYDVKM. The CDR3 DNA follows: TGTGCCAGCAGTCCCGACAGGCCCCTTAATGAAAAACTGTTTTTT. Its translation is CASSPDRPLNEKLFF.

V is TRBV7-8 and J is TRBJ1-5; TRBD1 is a possible D gene (5 bases). The germline CDR1 and CDR2 sequences are SGHVS and FQNEAQ. The CDR3 extends over 15 amino acids. Trimming took 5 bases from V and 0 from J, leaving 11 bases between them. DNA for the CDR3: TGTGCCAGCAGCCCGGACATATATAGCAATCAGCCCCAGCATTTT. Amino acids: CASSPDIYSNQPQHF.

The chain recombines TRBV12-5 with TRBJ1-2; TRBD1 aligns across 7 bases. Looked up from germline, CDR1 is LGHNT and CDR2 is FRNRAP. V lost 0 bases to trimming and J lost 2 bases; unmatched junction nucleotides: 9. CDR3 size: 17 residues. The CDR3 DNA is TGTGCTAGTGGTTTGGTCACCCCGGGACAGATCAACTATGGCTACACCTTC. Protein sequence: CASGLVTPGQINYGYTF.

J is TRBJ2-7 and V is TRBV5-1; TRBD1 aligns across 8 bases. The CDR3 extends over 16 amino acids. Germline V lookup: CDR1 SGHRS, CDR2 YFSETQ. Unmatched junction bases numbered 12, after V lost 4 bases and J lost 3 bases. The CDR3 region is CASSPGQGRTSYEQYF. The CDR3 DNA follows: TGCGCCAGCAGCCCTGGACAGGGCAGGACAAGCTACGAGCAGTACTTC.

The rearrangement joins TRBV6-4 to TRBJ1-1; D is unclear. The V gene's germline CDR1 is MRHNA and CDR2 SNTAGT. The CDR3 totals 13 residues. V shed 4 bases and J shed 5 bases, with 11 bases lying between them. This chain's CDR3 is CASSVEGYTEAFF. The CDR3 DNA reads as TGTGCCAGCAGTGTCGAGGGATATACTGAAGCTTTCTTT.

The chain combines TRBV30 with TRBJ2-1; 10 bases agree with TRBD2. V gave up 1 base and J gave up 2 bases; unmatched junction bases: 5. Germline V lookup: CDR1 GTSNPN, CDR2 SVGIG (reference sequence). The CDR3 runs 16 residues. In DNA, the CDR3 is TGTGCCTGGAGTGCCCCCCTAGCGGGAGCCTACAATGAGCAGTTCTTC. Translating it yields CAWSAPLAGAYNEQFF.

The V and J genes are TRBV28 and TRBJ2-3, with 15 positions matching TRBD2. With V trimmed by 2 bases and J by 3 bases, 6 bases remained unmatched. There are 18 residues in the CDR3. Germline V gives CDR1 MDHEN, CDR2 SYDVKM. CDR3 bases: TGTGCCAGCAGTTTAGGACTAGCGGGAGGGCCGGGTACAGATACGCAGTATTTT. Its protein is CASSLGLAGGPGTDTQYF.

CDR3 region: CASSIAGAGGGYGYTF. In DNA form, the CDR3 reads TGTGCCAGCAGTATCGCCGGGGCAGGGGGCGGCTATGGCTACACCTTC. V is TRBV27 and J is TRBJ1-2; 8 nucleotides line up with TRBD1. The CDR3 is made up of 16 amino acids. V trimming: 5 bases; J trimming: 4 bases; junction bases outside the gene matches: 12. Germline CDR1 and CDR2: MNHEY and SMNVEV (reference sequence).

The gene calls are TRBV27 and TRBJ2-5; D may be TRBD2 (6 bases). The V end lost 0 bases, the J end lost 1 base, and 6 bases lay between the germline ends. Germline CDR1 MNHEY, CDR2 SMNVEV (reference sequence). The CDR3 length is 14 residues. The CDR3: CASSLSEGQETQYF. CDR3 sequence (DNA): TGTGCCAGCAGTTTATCGGAGGGCCAAGAGACCCAGTACTTC.

The V and J genes are TRBV10-3 and TRBJ2-2; possible D gene TRBD1, 6 bases. The germline V gene has CDR1 ENHRY and CDR2 SYGVKD. The ends were cut back, 8 bases at V and 4 bases at J, with 11 bases in the middle. The CDR3 has 13 amino acids. In DNA, the CDR3 is TGTGCCATCGGTTGGGGGCTCACCGGGGAGCTGTTTTTT. Translated, it gives CAIGWGLTGELFF.